This T cell receptor (beta chain) was retrieved from a study of blood T cell repertoires in COVID-19. Across the study: Some COVID-19 samples were acute and others convalescent; all came from the United States, Italy and Spain. T cells, B-cell-depleted T cells, or PBMCs supplied cDNA or gDNA.

Original processing notes: Cell counts per sample came from amplifying reference gene primers. Assay used: immunoSEQ multiplex PCR; TCRdb lists only in-frame clones, some missing. V, J and clone size derive from that table, while D and trimming were established from the DNA sequence. Among approximately 90,000 clones listed, 65% to 90% were seen once. The CDR3 is made up of 17 amino acids. Trimming took off 6 bases at V and 2 bases at J, with 20 bases between the two ends. Looked up from germline, CDR1 is MNHEY and CDR2 is SMNVEV (reference sequence). Sequencing was done on a sample of peripheral blood. The sequence was collected from a man aged 55-75 years with acute or convalescent COVID-19. The chain links TRBV27 to TRBJ2-1; possible D gene TRBD2, 6 bases. The CDR3 region is CASRTSSGLKTYNEQFF. DNA for the CDR3: TGTGCCAGCAGGACCTCATCCGGACTAAAGACCTACAATGAGCAGTTCTTC.